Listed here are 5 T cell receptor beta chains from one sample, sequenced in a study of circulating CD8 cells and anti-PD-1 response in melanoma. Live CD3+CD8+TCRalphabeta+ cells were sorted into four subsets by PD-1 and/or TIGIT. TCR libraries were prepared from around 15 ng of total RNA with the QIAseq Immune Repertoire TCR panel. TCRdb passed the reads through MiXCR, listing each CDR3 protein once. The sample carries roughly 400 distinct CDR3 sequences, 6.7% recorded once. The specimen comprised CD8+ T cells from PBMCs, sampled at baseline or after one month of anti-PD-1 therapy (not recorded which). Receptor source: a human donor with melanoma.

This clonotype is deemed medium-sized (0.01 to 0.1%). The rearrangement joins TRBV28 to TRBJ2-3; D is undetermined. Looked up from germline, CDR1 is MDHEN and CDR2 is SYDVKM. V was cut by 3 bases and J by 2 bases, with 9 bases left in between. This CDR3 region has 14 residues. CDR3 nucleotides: TGTGCCAGCAGTTTGCTCCAGTACACAGATACGCAGTATTTT. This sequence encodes CASSLLQYTDTQYF.

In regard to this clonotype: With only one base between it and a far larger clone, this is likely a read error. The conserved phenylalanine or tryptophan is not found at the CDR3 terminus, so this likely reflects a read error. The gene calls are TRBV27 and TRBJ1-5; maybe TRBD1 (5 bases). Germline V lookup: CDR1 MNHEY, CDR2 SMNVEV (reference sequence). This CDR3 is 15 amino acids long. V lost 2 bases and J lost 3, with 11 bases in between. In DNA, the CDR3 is TGTGCCAGCAGTTTAGTGACAGCGACCAATCAGCCCCAGCATTAT. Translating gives CASSLVTATNQPQHY.

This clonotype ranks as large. CDR3 protein: CASSPKGGTGYYEQYF. As DNA, the CDR3 is TGTGCCAGTAGTCCCAAGGGGGGGACAGGATACTACGAGCAGTACTTC. This rearrangement joins TRBV19 to TRBJ2-7; D might be TRBD1 (8 bases). The V end was cut by 5 bases, the J end by 3 bases, with 20 bases between. The CDR3 loop spans 16 amino acids. Germline loops: CDR1 LNHDA, CDR2 SQIVND (reference sequence). The full variable domain, completed using reference TRBV19 and TRBJ2-7, is DGGITQSPKYLFRKEGQNVTLSCEQNLNHDAMYWYRQDPGQGLRLIYYSQIVNDFQKGDIAEGYSVSREKKESFPLTVTSAQKNPTAFYLCASSPKGGTGYYEQYFGPGTRLTVT.

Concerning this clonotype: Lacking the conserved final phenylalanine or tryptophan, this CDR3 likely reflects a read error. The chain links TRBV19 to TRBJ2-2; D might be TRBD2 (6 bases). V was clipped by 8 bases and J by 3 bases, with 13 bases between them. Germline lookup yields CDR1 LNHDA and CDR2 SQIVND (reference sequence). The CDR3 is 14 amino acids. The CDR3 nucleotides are TGTGCCAGTGGGGCGGGGCTTTACACCGGGGAGCTGTTTCTT. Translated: CASGAGLYTGELFL.

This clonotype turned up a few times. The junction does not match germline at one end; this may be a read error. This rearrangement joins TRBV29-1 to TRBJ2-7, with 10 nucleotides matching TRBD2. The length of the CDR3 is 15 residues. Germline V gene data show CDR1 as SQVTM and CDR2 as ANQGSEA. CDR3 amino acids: CSVDGLAEEPYEQYF. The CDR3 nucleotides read TGCAGTGTTGACGGACTAGCGGAGGAACCCTACGAGCAGTACTTC.